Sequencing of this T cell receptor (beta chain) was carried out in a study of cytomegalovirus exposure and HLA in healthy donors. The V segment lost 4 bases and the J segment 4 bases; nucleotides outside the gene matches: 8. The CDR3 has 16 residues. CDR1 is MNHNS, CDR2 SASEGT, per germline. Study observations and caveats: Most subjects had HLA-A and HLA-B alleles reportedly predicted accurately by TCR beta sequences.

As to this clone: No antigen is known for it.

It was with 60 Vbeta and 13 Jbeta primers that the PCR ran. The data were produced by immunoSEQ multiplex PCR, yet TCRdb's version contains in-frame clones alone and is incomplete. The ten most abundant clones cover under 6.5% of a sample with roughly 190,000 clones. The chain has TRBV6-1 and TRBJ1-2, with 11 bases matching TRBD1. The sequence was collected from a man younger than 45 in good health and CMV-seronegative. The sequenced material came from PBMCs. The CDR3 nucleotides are TGTGCCAGCAGTGGGACAGGGGGCATACCTGGCTATGGCTACACCTTC. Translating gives CASSGTGGIPGYGYTF.